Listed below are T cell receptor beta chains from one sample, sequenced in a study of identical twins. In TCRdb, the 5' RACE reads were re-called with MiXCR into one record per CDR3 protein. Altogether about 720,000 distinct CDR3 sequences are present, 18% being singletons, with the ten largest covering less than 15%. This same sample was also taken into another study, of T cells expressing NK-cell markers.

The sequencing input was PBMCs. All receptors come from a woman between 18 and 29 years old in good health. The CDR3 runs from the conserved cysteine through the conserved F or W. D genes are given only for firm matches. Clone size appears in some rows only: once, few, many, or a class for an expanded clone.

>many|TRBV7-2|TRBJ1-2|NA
CASRNGLHGNSGYTF
TGTGCCAGCAGGAACGGACTTCATGGCAACTCTGGCTACACCTTC
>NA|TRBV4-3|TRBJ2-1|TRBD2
CASSQDFASGNEQFF
TGCGCCAGCAGCCAAGATTTTGCTAGCGGGAATGAGCAGTTCTTC
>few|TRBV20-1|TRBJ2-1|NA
CSARLDKYNEQFF
TGCAGTGCTAGGTTGGACAAGTACAATGAGCAGTTCTTC
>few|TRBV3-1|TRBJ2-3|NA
CASSLSRDLNTDTQYF
TGTGCCAGCAGTCTCTCCCGGGACTTGAACACAGATACGCAGTATTTT
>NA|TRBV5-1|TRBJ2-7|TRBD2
CASSLGGTSGRRNEQYF
TGCGCCAGCAGCCTCGGTGGGACTAGCGGGAGAAGGAACGAGCAGTACTTC
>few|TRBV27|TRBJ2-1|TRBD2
CASLGGSSYNEQFF
TGTGCCAGCTTGGGCGGGAGCTCCTACAATGAGCAGTTCTTC
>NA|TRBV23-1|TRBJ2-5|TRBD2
CASSQSRTSGPFQETQYF
TGCGCCAGCAGTCAATCGCGGACTAGCGGGCCGTTTCAAGAGACCCAGTACTTC
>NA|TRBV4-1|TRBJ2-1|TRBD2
CASSHQDYVGRTSGLRYNEQFF
TGCGCCAGCAGCCACCAAGATTATGTGGGTAGGACTAGCGGGCTACGGTACAATGAGCAGTTCTTC
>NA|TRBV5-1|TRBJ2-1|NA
CASSLTIRSSSSYNEQFF
TGCGCCAGCAGCTTGACCATTAGATCCTCCAGCTCCTACAATGAGCAGTTCTTC
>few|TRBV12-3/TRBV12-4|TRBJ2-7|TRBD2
CASSYLAGGHSYEQYF
TGTGCCAGCAGTTACCTAGCGGGGGGCCACTCCTACGAGCAGTACTTC
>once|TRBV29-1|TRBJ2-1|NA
CSVLVQNFDNEQFF
TGCAGCGTTCTGGTACAGAACTTTGATAATGAGCAGTTCTTC
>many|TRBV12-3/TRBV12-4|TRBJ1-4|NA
CASSRPQNERKLFF
TGTGCCAGCAGCCGACCCCAGAATGAAAGAAAACTGTTTTTT
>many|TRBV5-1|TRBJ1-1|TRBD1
CASSPRTGWNTEAFF
TGCGCCAGCAGCCCGAGGACAGGGTGGAACACTGAAGCTTTCTTT
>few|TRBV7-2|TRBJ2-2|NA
CASSLVASTGELFF
TGTGCCAGCAGTTTAGTGGCGAGCACCGGGGAGCTGTTTTTT
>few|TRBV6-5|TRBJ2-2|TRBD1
CASSPQQGSVDGALTNTGELFF
TGTGCCAGCAGTCCCCAACAGGGGTCTGTTGATGGGGCCCTAACGAACACCGGGGAGCTGTTTTTT
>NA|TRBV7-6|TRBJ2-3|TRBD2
CASSFKYGGAENTQYF
TGTGCCAGCAGCTTTAAATACGGGGGGGCGGAGAATACGCAGTATTTT
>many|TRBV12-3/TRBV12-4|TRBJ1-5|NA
CASSLGDYNQPQHF
TGTGCCAGCAGTTTAGGCGACTACAATCAGCCCCAGCATTTT
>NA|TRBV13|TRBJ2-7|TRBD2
CASSPPSGSHEQYF
TGTGCCAGCAGCCCACCAAGCGGGAGCCACGAGCAGTACTTC
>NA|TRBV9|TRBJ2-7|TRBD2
CASSFRSGGAYEQYF
TGTGCCAGCAGCTTCCGCTCGGGGGGGGCCTACGAGCAGTACTTC
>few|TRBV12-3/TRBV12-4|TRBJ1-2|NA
CASSTRTSGYTF
TGTGCCAGCAGTACGAGGACATCGGGCTACACCTTC
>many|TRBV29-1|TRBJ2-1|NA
CSVPGTLTGNEQFF
TGCAGCGTCCCCGGGACGTTGACGGGGAATGAGCAGTTCTTC
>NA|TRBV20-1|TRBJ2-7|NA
CSAAGSYEQYF
TGCAGTGCTGCAGGTAGCTACGAGCAGTACTTC
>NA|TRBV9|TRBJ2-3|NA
CASNPGPISSTDTQYF
TGTGCCAGCAACCCTGGACCAATCTCTAGCACAGATACGCAGTATTTT
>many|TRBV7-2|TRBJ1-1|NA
CASSPGRNTEAFF
TGTGCCAGCTCACCAGGGAGGAACACTGAAGCTTTCTTT
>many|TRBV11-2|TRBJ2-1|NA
CASSLIGDGQFF
TGTGCCAGCAGCTTAATTGGGGACGGGCAGTTCTTC
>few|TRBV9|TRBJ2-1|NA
CASSVNPRDEQFF
TGTGCCAGCAGCGTAAACCCCCGGGATGAGCAGTTCTTC
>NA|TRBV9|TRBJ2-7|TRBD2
CASSVESLAGSSYEQYF
TGTGCCAGCAGCGTAGAATCCCTAGCGGGGTCTTCCTACGAGCAGTACTTC
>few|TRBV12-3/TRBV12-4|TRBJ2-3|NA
CASSPTGSSTDTQYF
TGTGCCAGCAGCCCGACAGGATCTAGCACAGATACGCAGTATTTT
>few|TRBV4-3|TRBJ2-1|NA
CASSQDPGSNNEQFF
TGCGCCAGCAGCCAAGATCCAGGGTCAAACAATGAGCAGTTCTTC
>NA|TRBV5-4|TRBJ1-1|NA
CASTFGKGVSEAFF
TGTGCCAGCACTTTTGGAAAGGGGGTTTCTGAAGCTTTCTTT
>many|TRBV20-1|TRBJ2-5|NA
CSARVGQDRGTQYF
TGCAGTGCTAGAGTGGGCCAGGATCGAGGGACCCAGTACTTC
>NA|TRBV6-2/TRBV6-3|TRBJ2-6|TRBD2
CASHLTSGGVGSGANVLTF
TGTGCCAGCCATTTGACTAGCGGGGGAGTTGGGTCTGGGGCCAACGTCCTGACTTTC
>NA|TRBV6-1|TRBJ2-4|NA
CASTARGEAKNIQYF
TGTGCCAGCACGGCCCGGGGAGAGGCCAAAAACATTCAGTACTTC
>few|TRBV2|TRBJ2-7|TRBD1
CASSAQGVNDEQYF
TGTGCCAGCAGTGCCCAGGGGGTCAACGACGAGCAGTACTTC
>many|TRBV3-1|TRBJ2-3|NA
CASSQDVVQARDTQYF
TGTGCCAGCAGCCAAGACGTGGTGCAGGCCAGAGATACGCAGTATTTT
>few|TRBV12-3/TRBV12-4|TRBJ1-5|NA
CASSLQGPQHF
TGTGCCAGCAGTCTTCAGGGGCCCCAGCATTTT
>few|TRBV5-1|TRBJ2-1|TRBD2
CASSPSELAGPSYNEQFF
TGCGCCAGCAGCCCCTCCGAACTAGCGGGACCCTCCTACAATGAGCAGTTCTTC
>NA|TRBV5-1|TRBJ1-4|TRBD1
CASSLEGQASGKLFF
TGCGCCAGCAGCTTGGAGGGACAGGCGAGTGGAAAACTGTTTTTT
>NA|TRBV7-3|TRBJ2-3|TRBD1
CASSPRTRDRERGTDTQYF
TGTGCCAGCAGCCCGAGAACGAGGGACAGGGAACGGGGCACAGATACGCAGTATTTT
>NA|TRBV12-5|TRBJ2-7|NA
CASGMSGRYEQYF
TGTGCTAGTGGGATGTCCGGGCGGTACGAGCAGTACTTC
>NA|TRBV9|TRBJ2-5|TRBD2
CASSVEISGGETQYF
TGTGCCAGCAGCGTAGAAATTTCGGGAGGGGAGACCCAGTACTTC
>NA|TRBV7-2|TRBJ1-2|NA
CASSLGQEYYGYTF
TGTGCCAGCAGCTTAGGACAGGAGTACTATGGCTACACCTTC
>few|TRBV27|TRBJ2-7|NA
CASSLRDGPYEQYF
TGTGCCAGCAGTCTCCGGGACGGCCCCTACGAGCAGTACTTC
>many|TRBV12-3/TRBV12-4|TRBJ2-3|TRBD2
CASSSIAGLSTDTQYF
TGTGCCAGCAGTTCCATAGCGGGGCTGAGCACAGATACGCAGTATTTT
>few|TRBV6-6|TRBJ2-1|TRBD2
CASSSGGGTQQFF
TGTGCCAGCAGTTCCGGCGGGGGGACTCAGCAGTTCTTC
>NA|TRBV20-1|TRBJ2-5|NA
CSAARVEETQYF
TGCAGTGCTGCCCGGGTGGAAGAGACCCAGTACTTC
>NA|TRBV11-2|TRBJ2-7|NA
CASSLDLVFGLAPIF
TGTGCCAGCAGCTTAGATCTTGTTTTCGGGCTAGCGCCGATCTTC
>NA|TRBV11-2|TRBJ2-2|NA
CASSLDGGGELFF
TGTGCCAGCAGCTTAGATGGCGGCGGGGAGCTGTTTTTT
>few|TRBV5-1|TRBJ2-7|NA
CASSSGDGVEQYF
TGCGCCAGCAGCTCGGGGGACGGCGTGGAGCAGTACTTC
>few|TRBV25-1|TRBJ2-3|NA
CASSEALSGGRGTDTQYF
TGTGCCAGCAGTGAAGCGTTGTCAGGCGGTAGGGGCACAGATACGCAGTATTTT
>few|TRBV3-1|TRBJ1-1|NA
CASSQAHQRGNTEAFF
TGTGCCAGCAGCCAAGCCCACCAACGGGGGAACACTGAAGCTTTCTTT